This T cell receptor (beta chain) was profiled in a study of blood T cells in healthy people across ages. Study results and caveats: More naive CD4+ cells and higher diversity marked long-lived donors relative to aged donors.

The use of a sample-barcoded 5' primer and a J-beta primer mix characterized a second PCR of about 7 to 12 cycles. Each single sample gave us at least 2.5 million CDR3-containing paired-end reads. TCRdb called the 5' RACE reads again in MiXCR, with one record for every CDR3 protein. Here the sample spans about 1.8 million distinct CDR3 sequences, roughly 50% being singletons. The draw of peripheral blood yielded approximately 10 milliliters from each donor. Per sample, no less than 5 micrograms of total RNA were extracted. The CDR3 runs to 14 residues. Trimming removed 6 bases from V and 3 bases from J; junction bases left unmatched: 7. The germline V gene has CDR1 DFQATT and CDR2 SNEGSKA (reference sequence). With respect to this clonotype: Its antigen is still unknown.

The TCR comes from a middle-aged woman in good health. The sample taken for sequencing was blood. This sequence joins TRBV20-1 and TRBJ1-2; TRBD1 matches at 10 bases. The CDR3 loop is CSAEDRGLYYGYTF. The CDR3 region has the DNA TGCAGTGCCGAAGACAGGGGGCTTTACTATGGCTACACCTTC.